These 30 T cell receptor beta chains share one sample of origin, sequenced in a study of T cell clonotyping in hematopoietic cell transplantation. The protocol was immunoSEQ multiplex PCR, while the TCRdb copy is restricted to in-frame clones and leaves out a portion. The sample records over 10,000 clones, 70% to 85% being singletons. Sequencing used PBMCs, obtained 100 days after allogeneic stem cell transplant. Receptor source: a female patient in her 40s who had an allogeneic stem cell transplant from a related donor, so T cells may come from the graft donor. Some clones in this sample may be carry-over from other donors' samples.

The chain carries TRBV19 and TRBJ1-2; possibly TRBD1 for D (5 bases). Germline V gene lookup returns CDR1 LNHDA and CDR2 SQIVND (reference sequence). Trimming took off 3 bases at V and 2 bases at J, with 16 bases between the two ends. The CDR3 is made up of 16 amino acids. The CDR3 sequence is CASSIWPGVPNYGYTF. The CDR3 DNA reads TGTGCCAGTAGTATTTGGCCGGGGGTCCCCAACTATGGCTACACCTTC.

The CDR3 nucleotides are TGTGCCAGCAGCTTAGATCGGGATGAGCAGTTCTTC. Its translation: CASSLDRDEQFF. V is TRBV11-3 and J is TRBJ2-1; D remains unclear. Trimming shortened V by 0 bases and J by 8 bases, and 5 bases separated the two germline ends. CDR1 and CDR2 (germline): SGHNT, YENEEA. This CDR3 region has 12 residues.

This rearrangement joins TRBV5-1 to TRBJ2-5; TRBD1 is a possible D gene (5 bases). V gave up 0 bases and J gave up 5 bases, with 20 bases separating them. The CDR3 runs to 17 residues. Germline values: CDR1 SGHRS, CDR2 YFSETQ. CDR3 residues: CASSLAGRQVIMETQYF. The DNA of the CDR3 is TGCGCCAGCAGCTTGGCAGGGCGCCAGGTGATTATGGAGACCCAGTACTTC.

The chain employs TRBV6-5 and TRBJ1-2; D is unresolved. Germline V gene data show CDR1 as MNHEY and CDR2 as SVGAGI. The CDR3 runs to 11 residues. V gave up 6 bases and J gave up 4 bases, with 6 bases separating them. The CDR3 sequence is CASSGAYGYTF. The CDR3, as DNA: TGTGCCAGCAGCGGAGCCTATGGCTACACCTTC.

J is TRBJ1-5 and V is TRBV29-1, with D possibly TRBD1 on 5 matching bases. The length of the CDR3 is 12 residues. Germline lookup yields CDR1 SQVTM and CDR2 ANQGSEA. The V gene lost 4 bases and the J gene lost 5 bases, with 9 bases spanning the gap. This chain's CDR3 is CSVAGLDQPQHF. CDR3 in DNA: TGCAGCGTTGCAGGGCTGGATCAGCCCCAGCATTTT.

This clone was seen once. The rearrangement uses TRBV30 and TRBJ2-2; TRBD2 agrees at 8 bases. The CDR3 contains 14 residues. Germline trimming cut 3 bases from V and 0 bases from J; bases unmatched to any gene: 0. In germline, CDR1 is GTSNPN, CDR2 SVGIG (reference sequence). The CDR3 DNA reads TGTGCCTGGAGGGGACTAGCGAACACCGGGGAGCTGTTTTTT. It translates to CAWRGLANTGELFF.

V is TRBV19 and J is TRBJ2-3; 9 nucleotides agree with TRBD1. The CDR3 sequence is 15 residues long. Germline lookup yields CDR1 LNHDA and CDR2 SQIVND (reference sequence). The ends lost 6 bases at V and 5 bases at J; junction bases unmatched: 9. CDR3 residues: CASSPLRQGGDTQYF. CDR3 nucleotides: TGTGCCAGTAGCCCCCTGCGACAGGGGGGAGATACGCAGTATTTT.

The rearrangement links TRBV7-9 to TRBJ2-3, with 7 nucleotides matching TRBD1. The CDR3 runs to 13 residues. V gave up 5 bases and J gave up 4 bases; unmatched junction bases: 3. CDR1 is SEHNR, CDR2 FQNEAQ, per germline (reference sequence). The CDR3 spells CASSPQGADTQYF. CDR3 sequence (DNA): TGTGCCAGCAGCCCCCAGGGGGCAGATACGCAGTATTTT.

The V gene is TRBV27, the J gene TRBJ1-4; TRBD1 might be the D (6 bases). V lost 0 bases to trimming and J lost 7 bases, with 6 bases between them. The CDR3 sequence is 13 residues long. Germline V lookup: CDR1 MNHEY, CDR2 SMNVEV (reference sequence). The CDR3 nucleotides are TGTGCCAGCAGTTTATCAGGGGGTGAAAAACTGTTTTTT. As protein: CASSLSGGEKLFF.

The V gene is TRBV27, the J gene TRBJ2-7; 9 positions agree with TRBD1. CDR3 length: 15 amino acids. In germline, CDR1 is MNHEY, CDR2 SMNVEV (reference sequence). Germline trimming cut 6 bases from V and 5 bases from J; bases unmatched to any gene: 11. CDR3 loop: CASSPWGQGNHEQYF. Written as DNA, the CDR3 is TGTGCCAGCAGCCCTTGGGGACAGGGCAACCACGAGCAGTACTTC.

J is TRBJ1-5 and V is TRBV30; D gene ambiguous. With 0 bases removed from V and 0 bases from J, the gap between germline ends came to 9 bases. Germline CDR1 GTSNPN, CDR2 SVGIG (reference sequence). The CDR3 is 15 residues long. This chain's CDR3 is CAWSVPSLSNQPQHF. DNA of the CDR3: TGTGCCTGGAGTGTACCCAGCCTTAGCAATCAGCCCCAGCATTTT.

This clone appeared a few times. The chain combines TRBV6-5 with TRBJ2-5, with 10 bases aligning to TRBD1. Germline lookup yields CDR1 MNHEY and CDR2 SVGAGI. CDR3 length equals 15 residues. V lost 5 bases to trimming and J lost 4 bases; unmatched junction nucleotides: 7. The CDR3 DNA is TGTGCCAGCAGTCGAATCGGGACAGGGGCAGAGACCCAGTACTTC. Protein product: CASSRIGTGAETQYF.

The genes are TRBV4-2 and TRBJ2-1; TRBD2 agrees at 14 bases. After removal of 0 bases from V and 4 bases from J, the junction contained 5 bases not matched to a gene. CDR1 is LGHNA, CDR2 YNFKEQ, per germline. The CDR3 consists of 18 residues. CDR3: CASSQELGLAGEYNEQFF. CDR3 sequence (DNA): TGTGCCAGCAGCCAAGAATTGGGACTAGCGGGAGAATACAATGAGCAGTTCTTC.

With respect to this clone: Sequence at one end of the junction differs from germline and may be a read error. This chain joins TRBV6-5 and TRBJ1-5; D remains unclear. Germline V gives CDR1 MNHEY, CDR2 SVGAGI. The CDR3 has 9 amino acids. CDR3 in DNA: TGTGCCAGCACCCCCCTGATGGATTTT. This codes for CASTPLMDF.

The chain couples TRBV16 to TRBJ1-5; TRBD1 might be the D (5 bases). Germline assignment: CDR1 KGHSY and CDR2 FQNENV. The CDR3 loop spans 14 amino acids. With 0 bases removed from V and 4 bases from J, the gap between germline ends came to 7 bases. CDR3 sequence (DNA): TGTGCCAGCAGCCAATCGGGGGGGAATCAGCCCCAGCATTTT. Amino acid sequence: CASSQSGGNQPQHF.

The rearrangement links TRBV4-1 to TRBJ2-5; D ambiguous. Per the germline V gene, CDR1 is MGHRA and CDR2 is YSYEKL. V was shortened by 1 base and J by 1 base, with 4 bases between the two germline ends. The length of the CDR3 is 13 residues. The CDR3: CASSQGPQETQYF. The CDR3 DNA sequence: TGCGCCAGCAGCCAAGGTCCCCAAGAGACCCAGTACTTC.

The chain couples TRBV10-3 to TRBJ2-2, with D unclear. Germline CDR1 reads ENHRY; CDR2 reads SYGVKD. CDR3 length: 14 amino acids. V shed 3 bases and J shed 1 base, with 6 bases lying between them. The CDR3: CAISDWVNTGELFF. CDR3 sequence (DNA): TGTGCCATCAGTGATTGGGTGAACACCGGGGAGCTGTTTTTT.

This clone has a single count. The rearrangement joins TRBV2 to TRBJ2-2; 7 positions match TRBD2. Germline V gives CDR1 SNHLY, CDR2 FYNNEI. The ends lost 2 bases at V and 4 bases at J; junction bases unmatched: 7. The CDR3 spans 16 residues. The CDR3 sequence is CASSELGGPSTGELFF. CDR3 bases: TGTGCCAGCAGTGAATTGGGAGGGCCGAGCACCGGGGAGCTGTTTTTT.

V gene TRBV19 combines with J gene TRBJ1-1; D gene unclear. Trimming cost V 2 bases and J 5 bases, with 9 bases left between them. The CDR3 has 13 amino acids. Per germline, CDR1 LNHDA and CDR2 SQIVND (reference sequence). The CDR3 DNA sequence: TGTGCCAGTAGTATATCGGGGAGTACTGAAGCTTTCTTT. It encodes CASSISGSTEAFF.

The rearrangement uses TRBV30 and TRBJ1-6; no firm D call. The CDR3 length is 15 residues. Germline assignment: CDR1 GTSNPN and CDR2 SVGIG (reference sequence). V dropped 1 base and J dropped 7 bases, with 14 bases sitting between them. The CDR3 loop reads CAWSGHSGRNSPLHF. CDR3 bases: TGTGCCTGGAGTGGGCATAGCGGGCGGAATTCACCCCTCCACTTT.

Worth noting for this clone: Likely a read error: the CDR3 ends without its conserved phenylalanine or tryptophan. The chain has TRBV6-7 and TRBJ2-4, with D perhaps TRBD2 (5 bases). TRBV6-7 is classed as an ORF, of uncertain function. Deletions cut 0 bases from V and 4 bases from J, with 28 bases between. CDR3 length equals 21 residues. CDR3 protein: CASSYSRVLIGITLIKNIQYY. The CDR3 region has the DNA TGTGCCAGCAGTTACTCGCGGGTTTTAATCGGAATTACTTTAATAAAAAACATTCAGTACTAC.

CDR3 region: CASSQDRVGHEQYF. CDR3 DNA: TGCGCCAGCAGCCAAGACAGGGTAGGGCACGAGCAGTACTTC. This rearrangement joins TRBV4-1 to TRBJ2-7; a possible D gene is TRBD1 (5 bases). Trimming took off 0 bases at V and 5 bases at J, with 11 bases between the two ends. Germline V lookup: CDR1 MGHRA, CDR2 YSYEKL. This CDR3 comprises 14 residues.

The V call is TRBV11-2, the J call TRBJ2-1; D gene uncertain. The CDR3 is 13 amino acids. Trimming left V 3 bases short and J 6 bases short, with 9 bases between. Germline V gene lookup returns CDR1 SGHAT and CDR2 FQNNGV. The chain's CDR3 is CASSLLRANEQFF. In DNA, the CDR3 is TGTGCCAGCAGCTTGCTGAGAGCCAATGAGCAGTTCTTC.

This chain connects TRBV25-1 to TRBJ1-1; possibly TRBD1 for D (6 bases). The V gene's germline CDR1 is MGHDK and CDR2 SYGVNS. This CDR3 is 13 amino acids long. The ends were cut back, 5 bases at V and 1 base at J, with 8 bases in the middle. CDR3 in amino acids: CASSSTGNTEAFF. The CDR3 DNA reads TGTGCCAGCAGTTCGACAGGGAACACTGAAGCTTTCTTT.

The sample holds one count of this clone. This sequence joins TRBV30 and TRBJ2-7, with D maybe TRBD1 (6 bases). Germline CDR1 and CDR2: GTSNPN and SVGIG (reference sequence). The length of the CDR3 is 15 residues. Deletions cut 6 bases from V and 2 bases from J, with 20 bases between. The CDR3 region has the DNA TGTGCCTGTCGGCCTGGGACACGACCAACCTACGAGCAGTACTTC. It specifies CACRPGTRPTYEQYF.

The rearrangement uses TRBV7-6 and TRBJ2-7; 12 nucleotides agree with TRBD2. Germline trimming cut 6 bases from V and 5 bases from J; bases unmatched to any gene: 11. This CDR3 contains 16 residues. In germline, CDR1 is SGHVS, CDR2 FNYEAQ. In DNA, the CDR3 is TGTGCCAGCAGACCTTCTAGCGGGAGGGCCGGAAACGAGCAGTACTTC. This gives the protein CASRPSSGRAGNEQYF.

The chain employs TRBV25-1 and TRBJ1-6; 9 bases agree with TRBD1. CDR1 is MGHDK, CDR2 SYGVNS, per germline. V trimming: 4 bases; J trimming: 14 bases; junction bases outside the gene matches: 12. The length of the CDR3 is 15 residues. CDR3 sequence: CASSGPGTGILSLHF. The CDR3 DNA reads TGTGCCAGCAGTGGACCCGGGACAGGGATATTATCCCTCCACTTT.

The rearrangement links TRBV28 to TRBJ2-1; TRBD2 might be the D (5 bases). From germline, CDR1 is MDHEN and CDR2 SYDVKM. Trimming cost V 5 bases and J 5 bases, with 13 bases left between them. CDR3 length: 14 amino acids. CDR3 nucleotide sequence: TGTGCCAGCAGTCTACCGGACGGGAACAATGAGCAGTTCTTC. It specifies CASSLPDGNNEQFF.

V is TRBV25-1 and J is TRBJ2-1; D not certain. Germline V gene lookup returns CDR1 MGHDK and CDR2 SYGVNS. The ends were cut back, 8 bases at V and 0 bases at J, with 8 bases in the middle. CDR3 length: 13 amino acids. The CDR3, as DNA: TGTGCCAGCGGTGGCTACTCCTACAATGAGCAGTTCTTC. It yields the protein CASGGYSYNEQFF.

V gene TRBV30 combines with J gene TRBJ1-2; D unclear. The V end lost 4 bases, the J end lost 3 bases, and 21 bases lay between the germline ends. The CDR3 is 16 amino acids. CDR1 and CDR2 from the germline V gene are GTSNPN and SVGIG (reference sequence). CDR3 residues: CAWNHPGWGRHYGYTF. CDR3 DNA: TGTGCCTGGAATCACCCTGGTTGGGGAAGGCACTATGGCTACACCTTC. Variable domain in full (rest from reference TRBV30 and TRBJ1-2): SQTIHQWPATLVQPVGSPLSLECTVEGTSNPNLYWYRQAAGRGLQLLFYSVGIGQISSEVPQNLSASRPQDRQFILSSKKLLLSDSGFYLCAWNHPGWGRHYGYTFGSGTRLTVV.